The sequence of this TCR beta chain was determined in a study of identical twins. Study-level findings and limits: Alpha sequences that were out-of-frame and twin-shared showed an excess of low generation probability.

V trimming: 6 bases; J trimming: 0 bases; junction bases outside the gene matches: 1. CDR3 size: 12 residues. Germline CDR1 DFQATT, CDR2 SNEGSKA (reference sequence). Only healthy Caucasians were included as donors. Template switching added a universal primer site, and cDNA bore unique molecular identifiers. TCRdb ran MiXCR on the 5' RACE reads and lists one entry per CDR3 protein. The sample consists of approximately 410,000 distinct CDR3 sequences, around 20% of them appearing once. This clonotype has more than one count but fewer than ten. The antigen is unknown. What was sequenced was naive T cells sorted from blood. The rearrangement joins TRBV20-1 to TRBJ2-5; 7 bases agree with TRBD1. The clonotype comes from a man aged 45-65 years in good health. CDR3 DNA: TGCAGTGCCGGGACAGACCAAGAGACCCAGTACTTC. The encoded protein is CSAGTDQETQYF.